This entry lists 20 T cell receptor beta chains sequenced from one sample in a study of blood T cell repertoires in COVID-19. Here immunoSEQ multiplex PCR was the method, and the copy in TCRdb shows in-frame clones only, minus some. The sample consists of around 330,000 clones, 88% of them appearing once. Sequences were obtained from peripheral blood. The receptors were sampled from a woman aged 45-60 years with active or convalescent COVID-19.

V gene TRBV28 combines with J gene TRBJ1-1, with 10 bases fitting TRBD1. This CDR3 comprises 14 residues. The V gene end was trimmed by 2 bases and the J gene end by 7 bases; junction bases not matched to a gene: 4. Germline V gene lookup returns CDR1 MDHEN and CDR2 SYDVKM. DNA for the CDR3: TGTGCCAGCAGTTTACCGGGACAGGGGTTTGAAGCTTTCTTT. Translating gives CASSLPGQGFEAFF.

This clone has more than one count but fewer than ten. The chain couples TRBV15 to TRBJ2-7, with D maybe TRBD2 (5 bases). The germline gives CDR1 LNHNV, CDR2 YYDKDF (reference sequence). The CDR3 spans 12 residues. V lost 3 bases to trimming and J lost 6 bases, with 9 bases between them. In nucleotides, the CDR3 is TGTGCCACCAGCAGGGACGGGATCGAGCAGTACTTC. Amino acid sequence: CATSRDGIEQYF.

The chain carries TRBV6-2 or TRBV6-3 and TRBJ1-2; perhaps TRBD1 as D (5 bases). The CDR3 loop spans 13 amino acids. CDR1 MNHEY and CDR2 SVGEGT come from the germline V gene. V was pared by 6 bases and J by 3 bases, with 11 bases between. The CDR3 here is CASSPTGDYGYTF. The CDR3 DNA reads TGTGCCAGCAGCCCCACAGGCGACTATGGCTACACCTTC.

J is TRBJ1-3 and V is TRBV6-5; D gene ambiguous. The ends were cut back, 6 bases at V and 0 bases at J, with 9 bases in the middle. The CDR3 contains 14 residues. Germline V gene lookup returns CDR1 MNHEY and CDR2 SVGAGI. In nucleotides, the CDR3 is TGTGCCAGCAGGCGGGAAAGCTCTGGAAACACCATATATTTT. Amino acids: CASRRESSGNTIYF.

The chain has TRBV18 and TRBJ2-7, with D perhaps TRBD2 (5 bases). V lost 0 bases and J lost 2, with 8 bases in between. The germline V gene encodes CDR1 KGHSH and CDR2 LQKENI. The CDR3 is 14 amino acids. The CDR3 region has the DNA TGTGCCAGCTCACCACCGGACTTTACCTACGAGCAGTACTTC. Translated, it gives CASSPPDFTYEQYF.

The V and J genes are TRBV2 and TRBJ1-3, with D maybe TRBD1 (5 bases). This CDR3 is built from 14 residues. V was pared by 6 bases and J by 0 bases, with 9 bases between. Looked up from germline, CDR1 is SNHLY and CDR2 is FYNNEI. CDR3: CASRLTDSGNTIYF. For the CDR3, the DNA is TGTGCCAGCAGACTGACAGACTCTGGAAACACCATATATTTT.

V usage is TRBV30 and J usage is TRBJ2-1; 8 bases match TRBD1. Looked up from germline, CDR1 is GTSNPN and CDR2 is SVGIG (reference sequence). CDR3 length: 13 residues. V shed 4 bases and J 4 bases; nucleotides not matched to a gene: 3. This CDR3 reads CAWNRGEYNEQFF. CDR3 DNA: TGTGCCTGGAACAGGGGGGAATACAATGAGCAGTTCTTC. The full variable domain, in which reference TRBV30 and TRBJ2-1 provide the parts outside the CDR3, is SQTIHQWPATLVQPVGSPLSLECTVEGTSNPNLYWYRQAAGRGLQLLFYSVGIGQISSEVPQNLSASRPQDRQFILSSKKLLLSDSGFYLCAWNRGEYNEQFFGPGTRLTVL.

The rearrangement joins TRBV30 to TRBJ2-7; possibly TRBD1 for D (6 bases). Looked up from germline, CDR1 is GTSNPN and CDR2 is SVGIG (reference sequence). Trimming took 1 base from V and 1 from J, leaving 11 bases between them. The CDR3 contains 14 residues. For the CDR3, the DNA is TGTGCCTGGAGTGGGGGACACCCGTCCTACGAGCAGTACTTC. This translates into CAWSGGHPSYEQYF.

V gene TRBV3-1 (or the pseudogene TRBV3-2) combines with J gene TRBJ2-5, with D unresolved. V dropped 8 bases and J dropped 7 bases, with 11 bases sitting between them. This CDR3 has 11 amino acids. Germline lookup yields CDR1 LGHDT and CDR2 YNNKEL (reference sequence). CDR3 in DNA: TGTGCCAGCTCAGTCGGCGGGACCCAGTACTTC. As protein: CASSVGGTQYF.

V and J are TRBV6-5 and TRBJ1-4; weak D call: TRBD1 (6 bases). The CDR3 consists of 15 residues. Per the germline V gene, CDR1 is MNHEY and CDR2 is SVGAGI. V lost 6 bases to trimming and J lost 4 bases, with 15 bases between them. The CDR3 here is CASRGGGHLNEKLFF. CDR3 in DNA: TGTGCCAGCAGGGGAGGGGGACACCTTAATGAAAAACTGTTTTTT.

The CDR3 loop reads CASRVERPSYNEQFF. The CDR3 nucleotides are TGTGCCAGCAGGGTCGAGCGTCCGTCCTACAATGAGCAGTTCTTC. The genes are TRBV27 and TRBJ2-1; D gene unclear. From germline, CDR1 is MNHEY and CDR2 SMNVEV (reference sequence). The CDR3 loop spans 15 amino acids. Trimming took off 6 bases at V and 1 base at J, with 13 bases between the two ends.

This CDR3 reads CASSADRVYEQYF. The CDR3 DNA is TGTGCCAGCAGTGCGGACAGGGTATACGAGCAGTACTTC. The chain is built from TRBV27 and TRBJ2-7, with TRBD1 matching 8 bases. Looked up from germline, CDR1 is MNHEY and CDR2 is SMNVEV (reference sequence). V shed 5 bases and J 4 bases; nucleotides not matched to a gene: 4. The CDR3 has 13 residues.

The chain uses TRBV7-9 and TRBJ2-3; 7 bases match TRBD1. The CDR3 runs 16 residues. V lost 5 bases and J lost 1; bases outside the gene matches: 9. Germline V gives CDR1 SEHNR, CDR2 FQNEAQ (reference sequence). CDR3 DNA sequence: TGTGCCAGCAGCACACAGGGGCCTCCGGGCACAGATACGCAGTATTTT. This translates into CASSTQGPPGTDTQYF.

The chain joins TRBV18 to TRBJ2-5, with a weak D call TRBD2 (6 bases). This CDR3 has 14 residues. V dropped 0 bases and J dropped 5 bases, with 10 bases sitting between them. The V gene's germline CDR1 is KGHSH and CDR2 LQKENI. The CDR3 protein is CASSPPEGMETQYF. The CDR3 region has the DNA TGTGCCAGCTCACCACCGGAGGGGATGGAGACCCAGTACTTC.

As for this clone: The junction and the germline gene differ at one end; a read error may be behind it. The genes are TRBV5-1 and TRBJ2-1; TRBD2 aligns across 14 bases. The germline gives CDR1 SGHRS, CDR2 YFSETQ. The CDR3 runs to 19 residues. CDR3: CARSLPRLAGGGSYNEQFF. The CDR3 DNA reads TGCGCCCGCAGCTTGCCGCGACTAGCGGGGGGGGGTTCCTACAATGAGCAGTTCTTC.

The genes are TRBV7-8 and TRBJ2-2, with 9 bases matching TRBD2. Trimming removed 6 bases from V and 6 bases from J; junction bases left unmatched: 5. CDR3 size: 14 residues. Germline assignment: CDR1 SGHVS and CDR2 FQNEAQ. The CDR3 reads CASRMAGGAGELFF. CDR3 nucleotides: TGTGCCAGCAGAATGGCGGGGGGGGCCGGGGAGCTGTTTTTT.

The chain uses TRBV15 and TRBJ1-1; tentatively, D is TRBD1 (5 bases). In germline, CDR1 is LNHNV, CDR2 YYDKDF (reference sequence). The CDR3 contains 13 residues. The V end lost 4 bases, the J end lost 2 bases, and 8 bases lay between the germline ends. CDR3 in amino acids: CATSTTGNTEAFF. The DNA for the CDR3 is TGTGCCACCAGCACCACAGGCAACACTGAAGCTTTCTTT.

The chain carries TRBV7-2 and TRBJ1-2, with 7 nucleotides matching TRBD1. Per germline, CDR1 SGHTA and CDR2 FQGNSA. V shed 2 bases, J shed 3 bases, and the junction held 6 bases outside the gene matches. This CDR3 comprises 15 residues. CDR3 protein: CASSLTGTDHYGYTF. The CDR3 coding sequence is TGTGCCAGCAGCTTAACCGGGACAGACCACTATGGCTACACCTTC.

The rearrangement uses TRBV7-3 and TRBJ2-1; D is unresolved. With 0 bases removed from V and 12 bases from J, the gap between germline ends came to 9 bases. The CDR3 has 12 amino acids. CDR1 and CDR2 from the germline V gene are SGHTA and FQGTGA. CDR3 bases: TGTGCCAGCAGCTTAACCGGAGTAAGGCAGTTCTTC. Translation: CASSLTGVRQFF.

The CDR3 DNA sequence: TGCAGCGTCACCAACTCAATTGCCACTGAAGCTTTCTTT. Translating it yields CSVTNSIATEAFF. The J gene is TRBJ1-1, the V gene TRBV29-1, with D hard to call. V gave up 6 bases and J gave up 4 bases, with 15 bases separating them. The CDR3 is 13 residues long. Germline CDR1 SQVTM, CDR2 ANQGSEA.